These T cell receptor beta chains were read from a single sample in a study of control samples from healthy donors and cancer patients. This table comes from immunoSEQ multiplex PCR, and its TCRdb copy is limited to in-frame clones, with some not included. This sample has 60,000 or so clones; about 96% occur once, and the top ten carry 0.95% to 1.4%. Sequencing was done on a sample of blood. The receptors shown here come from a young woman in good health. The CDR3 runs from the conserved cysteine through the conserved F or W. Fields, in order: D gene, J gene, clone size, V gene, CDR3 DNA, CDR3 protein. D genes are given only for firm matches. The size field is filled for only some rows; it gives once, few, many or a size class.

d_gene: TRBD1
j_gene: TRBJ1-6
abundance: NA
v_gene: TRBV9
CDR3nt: TGTGCCAGCAGCGTAGCTGCAGGGGGCACAAGGAATTCACCCCTCCACTTT
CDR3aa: CASSVAAGGTRNSPLHF

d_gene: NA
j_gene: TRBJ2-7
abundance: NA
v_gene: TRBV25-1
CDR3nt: TGTGCCAGCAGTGACGTCTGGGAGCAGTACTTC
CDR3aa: CASSDVWEQYF

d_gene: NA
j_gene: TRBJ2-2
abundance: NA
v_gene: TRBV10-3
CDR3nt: TGTGCCATCAGTCGCGGTGGAGCAATTAGCACCGGGGAGCTGTTTTTT
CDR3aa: CAISRGGAISTGELFF

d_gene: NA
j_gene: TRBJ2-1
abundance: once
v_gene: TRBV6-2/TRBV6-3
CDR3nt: TGTGCCAGCAGTTACTCGATCGGGGCGGTTGAGCAGTTCTTC
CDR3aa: CASSYSIGAVEQFF

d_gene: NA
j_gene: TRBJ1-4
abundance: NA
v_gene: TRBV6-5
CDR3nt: TGTGCCAGCAGTTACTCAGGTCCCAGAGCTAATGAAAAACTGTTTTTT
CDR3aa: CASSYSGPRANEKLFF

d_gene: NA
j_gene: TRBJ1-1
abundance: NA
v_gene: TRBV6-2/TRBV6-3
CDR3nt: TGTGCCAGCAGCCGGACGGGTACCTACGGTGAAGCTTTCTTT
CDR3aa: CASSRTGTYGEAFF

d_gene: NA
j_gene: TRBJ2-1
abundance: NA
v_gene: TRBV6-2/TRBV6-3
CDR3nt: TGTGCCAGCAGTTATTGGGGCAATGAGCAGTTCTTC
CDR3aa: CASSYWGNEQFF

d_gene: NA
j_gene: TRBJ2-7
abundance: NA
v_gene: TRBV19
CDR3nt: TGTGCCAGTAGCCTGGGACATGGCAGCATCTACGAGCAGTACTTC
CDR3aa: CASSLGHGSIYEQYF

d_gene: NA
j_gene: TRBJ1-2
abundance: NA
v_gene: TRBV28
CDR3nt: TGTGCCAGCAGCAGCGGACAGTTCGGCTACACCTTC
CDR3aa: CASSSGQFGYTF

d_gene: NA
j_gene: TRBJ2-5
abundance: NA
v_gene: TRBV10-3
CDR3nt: TGTGCCATCAGTGTGCGAGGTCAGGCCTTTACTGAGACCCAGTACTTC
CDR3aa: CAISVRGQAFTETQYF

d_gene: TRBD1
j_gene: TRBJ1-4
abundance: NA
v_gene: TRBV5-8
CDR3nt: TGTGCCAGCAGCGAGATGTGGGACAGGACTAATGAAAAACTGTTTTTT
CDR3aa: CASSEMWDRTNEKLFF

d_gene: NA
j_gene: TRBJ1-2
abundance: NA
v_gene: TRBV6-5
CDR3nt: TGTGCCAGCAGTCGGGGGGCCGGGGACTATGGCTACACCTTC
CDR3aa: CASSRGAGDYGYTF

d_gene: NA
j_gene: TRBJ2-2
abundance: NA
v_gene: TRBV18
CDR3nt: TGTGCCAGCCGAGTTGACCCCGGGGAGCTGTTTTTT
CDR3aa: CASRVDPGELFF

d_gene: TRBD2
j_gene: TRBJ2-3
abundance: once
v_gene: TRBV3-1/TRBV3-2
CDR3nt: TGTGCCAGCAGCCAAGCGGGAGCGGGACCGCCGGATACGCAGTATTTT
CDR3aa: CASSQAGAGPPDTQYF

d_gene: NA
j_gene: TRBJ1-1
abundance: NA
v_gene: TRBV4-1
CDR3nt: TGCGCCAGTTACGCAGGGGTAGGTGAAGCTTTCTTT
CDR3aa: CASYAGVGEAFF

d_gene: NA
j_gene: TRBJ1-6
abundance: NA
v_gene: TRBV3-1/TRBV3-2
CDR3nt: TGTGCCAGCAGCCCCGGACTGAGCTCCTATAATTCACCCCTCCACTTT
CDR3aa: CASSPGLSSYNSPLHF

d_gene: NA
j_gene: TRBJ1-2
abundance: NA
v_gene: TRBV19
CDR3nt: TGTGCCAGTAGTATAGTATGGGGGGTAAACTATGGCTACACCTTC
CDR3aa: CASSIVWGVNYGYTF

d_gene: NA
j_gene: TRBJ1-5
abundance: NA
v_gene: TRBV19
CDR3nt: TGTGCCAGTAGTATTGTCAGGGAACGGTCGAATCAGCCCCAGCATTTT
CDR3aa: CASSIVRERSNQPQHF

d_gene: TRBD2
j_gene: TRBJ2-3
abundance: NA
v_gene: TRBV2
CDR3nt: TGTGCCAGCCCTCAACTAGCGGGGAACACAGATACGCAGTATTTT
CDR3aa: CASPQLAGNTDTQYF

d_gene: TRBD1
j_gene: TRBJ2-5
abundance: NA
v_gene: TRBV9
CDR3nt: TGTGCCAGCAGCCTAACAGGGGCGCTCCAAGAGACCCAGTACTTC
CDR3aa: CASSLTGALQETQYF

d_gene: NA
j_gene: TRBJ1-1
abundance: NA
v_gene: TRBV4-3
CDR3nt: TGCGCCAGCAGCCAAGAATGGCGGGGAAGTGCTGAAGCTTTCTTT
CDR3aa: CASSQEWRGSAEAFF

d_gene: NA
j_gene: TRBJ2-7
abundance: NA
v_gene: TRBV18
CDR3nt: TGTGCCAGCTCACCACCCTCGGCAGCCTACGAGCAGTACTTC
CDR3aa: CASSPPSAAYEQYF

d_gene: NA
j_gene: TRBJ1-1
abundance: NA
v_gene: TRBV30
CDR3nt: TGTGCCTGGAGTCCTTCCCCCCCGCAAGCTTTCTTT
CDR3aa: CAWSPSPPQAFF

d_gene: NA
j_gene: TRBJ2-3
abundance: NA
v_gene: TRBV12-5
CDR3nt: TGTGCTAGTGGTCCCCGATCCGGGACATTCGCAGATACGCAGTATTTT
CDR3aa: CASGPRSGTFADTQYF

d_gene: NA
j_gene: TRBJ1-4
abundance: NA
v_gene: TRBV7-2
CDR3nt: TGTGCCAGCAGCTTGGGGCAGGGAAGAGAAAAACTGTTTTTT
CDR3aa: CASSLGQGREKLFF